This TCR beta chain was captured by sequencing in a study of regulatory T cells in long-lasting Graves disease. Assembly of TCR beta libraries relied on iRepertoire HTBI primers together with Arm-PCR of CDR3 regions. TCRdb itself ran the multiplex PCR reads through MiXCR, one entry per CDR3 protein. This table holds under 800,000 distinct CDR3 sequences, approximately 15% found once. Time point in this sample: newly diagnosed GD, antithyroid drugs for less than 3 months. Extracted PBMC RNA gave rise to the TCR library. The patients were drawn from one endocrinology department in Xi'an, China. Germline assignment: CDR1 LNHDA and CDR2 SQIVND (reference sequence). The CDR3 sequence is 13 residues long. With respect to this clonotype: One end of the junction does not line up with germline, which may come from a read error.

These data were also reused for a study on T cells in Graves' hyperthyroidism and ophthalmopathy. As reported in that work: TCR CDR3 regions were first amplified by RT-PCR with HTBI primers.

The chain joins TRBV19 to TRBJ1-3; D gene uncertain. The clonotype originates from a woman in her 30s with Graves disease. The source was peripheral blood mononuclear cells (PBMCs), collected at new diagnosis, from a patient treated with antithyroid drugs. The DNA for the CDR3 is TGTGCCAGTACGCCCGGCCATGGAAGCACCATATATTTT. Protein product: CASTPGHGSTIYF.